This is a list of T cell receptor beta chains from one sample in a study of CD8 T cells in ankylosing spondylitis. In TCRdb, the 5' RACE reads were re-called with MiXCR into one record per CDR3 protein. This sample yields more than 300,000 distinct CDR3 sequences, of which 7.5% to 9% are seen a single time; roughly 14% belongs to the top ten. Material: blood, either unsorted or a sorted T cell fraction (not recorded which). The receptors originated from a male donor with ankylosing spondylitis. CDR3s include the opening cysteine and the closing phenylalanine or tryptophan. Each record gives: V gene, D gene, J gene, CDR3 protein. A D gene is named only where the DNA matches it firmly.

TRBV6-1	NA	TRBJ2-2	CASRTGPRGTGELFF
TRBV5-1	NA	TRBJ1-1	CASSLAGTNTEAFF
TRBV6-5	TRBD2	TRBJ2-1	CASSYKRTSWVNEQFF
TRBV6-1	NA	TRBJ1-5	CASRKYVRGNSNQPQHF
TRBV6-2/TRBV6-3	NA	TRBJ1-1	CASRTLAGARTEAFF
TRBV20-1	NA	TRBJ2-1	CSARRAAGTYNEQFF
TRBV29-1	NA	TRBJ1-5	CSVVYVGQSNQPQHF
TRBV7-9	NA	TRBJ1-5	CASSLGGQVGSNQPQHF
TRBV6-2/TRBV6-3	NA	TRBJ1-2	CASSYSTSKRGYTF
TRBV29-1	TRBD2	TRBJ2-5	CSVEGTSGKEETQYF
TRBV28	NA	TRBJ1-2	CASRALGAGSDGYTF
TRBV5-5	TRBD2	TRBJ2-5	CASSLNTGGLETQYF
TRBV5-4	NA	TRBJ2-7	CASSLEQVLALSYEQYF